A selection of T cell receptor beta chains follows, all from one sample in a study of T-cell memory formation after mild COVID-19. TCRdb itself ran the 5' RACE reads through MiXCR, one entry per CDR3 protein. This table has 300,000 to 350,000 distinct CDR3 sequences, over 10% appearing once. The source material was PBMCs or a T cell subset sorted from them (not recorded which). Source of these receptors: a man aged 18 to 29 who had mild COVID-19 (a few samples of this study predate the infection). Cell type and time point are not known. Each CDR3 is given with its conserved first and last residue. Each record gives: CDR3 protein, CDR3 DNA, D gene, J gene, V gene, clone size. D genes are given only for firm matches. Clone size appears in some rows only: once, few, many, or a class for an expanded clone.

CASKIDTGELFF	TGCGCCAGCAAAATAGACACCGGGGAGCTGTTTTTT	-	TRBJ2-2	TRBV5-1	many
CASSLEAVDTEFF	TGCGCCAGCAGCTTGGAAGCGGTGGACACCGAGTTCTTC	-	TRBJ2-1	TRBV5-1	-
CASSTRVYGTDTQYF	TGTGCCAGCAGCACCAGGGTATACGGCACAGATACGCAGTATTTT	-	TRBJ2-3	TRBV5-5	few
CASSMGQGGTEAFF	TGTGCCAGTAGTATGGGACAGGGTGGTACTGAAGCTTTCTTT	TRBD1	TRBJ1-1	TRBV19	-
CASSPGLLTQHF	TGTGCCAGCTCACCAGGGTTGTTGACCCAGCATTTT	-	TRBJ1-5	TRBV18	few
CASRPGQTYNSPLHF	TGTGCCAGCAGGCCGGGACAGACCTATAATTCACCCCTCCACTTT	TRBD1	TRBJ1-6	TRBV6-5	few
CASSRIRGLAAAEQFF	TGTGCCAGCAGCCGTATCCGGGGACTAGCGGCCGCTGAGCAGTTCTTC	TRBD2	TRBJ2-1	TRBV11-2	few
CASSPTSTENIQYF	TGTGCCAGCTCCCCCACTTCCACCGAAAACATTCAGTACTTC	-	TRBJ2-4	TRBV18	few
CASSPQGRDNSPLHF	TGCGCCAGCAGTCCACAGGGTAGAGATAATTCACCCCTCCACTTT	-	TRBJ1-6	TRBV4-1	-
CASSPTSYEQYF	TGTGCCAGCAGCCCAACCTCATACGAGCAGTACTTC	-	TRBJ2-7	TRBV7-9	many
CGSGGRPNTEAFF	TGTGGATCGGGGGGCAGGCCCAACACTGAAGCTTTCTTT	-	TRBJ1-1	TRBV6-6	few
CASSFGGIGTEAFF	TGCGCCAGCAGCTTCGGGGGGATTGGAACTGAAGCTTTCTTT	-	TRBJ1-1	TRBV5-1	-
CASSLNTEAFF	TGTGCCAGCAGCTTGAACACTGAAGCTTTCTTT	-	TRBJ1-1	TRBV7-9	many
CASSLGRKDTQYF	TGTGCCAGCAGTTTAGGGCGGAAAGATACGCAGTATTTT	-	TRBJ2-3	TRBV12-3/TRBV12-4	few
CASSPRSGDGYTF	TGTGCCAGCAGTCCCCGATCTGGAGATGGCTACACCTTC	-	TRBJ1-2	TRBV7-2	many
CSAQVHHSGANVLTF	TGCAGTGCCCAGGTCCACCACTCTGGGGCCAACGTCCTGACTTTC	-	TRBJ2-6	TRBV20-1	few
CASRTTGGRNTIYF	TGTGCCAGCAGAACGACAGGGGGCAGAAACACCATATATTTT	TRBD1	TRBJ1-3	TRBV7-9	few
CASAPGGGTGELFF	TGTGCCAGCGCCCCAGGGGGCGGCACCGGGGAGCTGTTTTTT	TRBD1	TRBJ2-2	TRBV6-1	-
CASSQGVPGGDQFF	TGTGCCAGCAGCCAAGGAGTCCCAGGGGGCGATCAGTTCTTC	TRBD1	TRBJ2-1	TRBV3-1	-
CASIKSTVNTEAFF	TGTGCCAGCATCAAGTCAACCGTGAACACTGAAGCTTTCTTT	-	TRBJ1-1	TRBV6-5	-
CASNPVPGGVTDTQYF	TGCGCCAGCAACCCCGTCCCGGGCGGGGTCACAGATACGCAGTATTTT	-	TRBJ2-3	TRBV5-1	-
CASSLNPEKLFF	TGTGCCAGCAGCTTAAACCCTGAAAAACTGTTTTTT	-	TRBJ1-4	TRBV7-9	-
CSVEWEEEETQYF	TGCAGCGTTGAGTGGGAAGAAGAAGAGACCCAGTACTTC	-	TRBJ2-5	TRBV29-1	-
CASSLRPANTEAFF	TGTGCCAGCAGCCTGCGCCCAGCGAACACTGAAGCTTTCTTT	-	TRBJ1-1	TRBV12-3/TRBV12-4	few
CSARFSTGLDQYF	TGCAGTGCTAGGTTTTCGACAGGGTTGGATCAGTACTTC	TRBD1	TRBJ2-7	TRBV20-1	-
CASSLARAKSEAFF	TGTGCCAGCAGCTTAGCGCGGGCGAAGTCTGAAGCTTTCTTT	-	TRBJ1-1	TRBV7-2	few
CASSLYNTEAFF	TGCGCCAGCAGCTTGTATAACACTGAAGCTTTCTTT	-	TRBJ1-1	TRBV5-1	few
CASSQERTVANTGELFF	TGCGCCAGCAGCCAAGAGAGGACAGTCGCGAACACCGGGGAGCTGTTTTTT	-	TRBJ2-2	TRBV4-3	-
CSVDRGADTQYF	TGCAGCGTTGACCGGGGGGCAGATACGCAGTATTTT	TRBD2	TRBJ2-3	TRBV29-1	-
CASSATAHSGANVLTF	TGTGCCAGCAGTGCGACAGCTCACTCTGGGGCCAACGTCCTGACTTTC	-	TRBJ2-6	TRBV6-5	few
CASSRPGRSGDEQFF	TGTGCCAGCAGCCGCCCGGGGCGCTCGGGGGATGAGCAGTTCTTC	-	TRBJ2-1	TRBV7-9	few
CASSLGTGAVSNQPQHF	TGTGCCAGCAGCCTCGGGACAGGGGCGGTTAGCAATCAGCCCCAGCATTTT	TRBD1	TRBJ1-5	TRBV7-8	-
CASSFPGDGYTF	TGCGCCAGCAGCTTTCCGGGGGATGGCTACACCTTC	-	TRBJ1-2	TRBV5-1	-
CATSDPARATQYF	TGTGCCACCAGTGATCCAGCTAGGGCGACGCAGTATTTT	-	TRBJ2-3	TRBV24-1	-
CASLRGRGTGELFF	TGCGCCAGCCTCCGGGGAAGGGGCACCGGGGAGCTGTTTTTT	-	TRBJ2-2	TRBV10-2	few
CASPADSSGGIDTQYF	TGTGCCAGCCCCGCGGATAGTAGCGGGGGAATAGATACGCAGTATTTT	TRBD2	TRBJ2-3	TRBV12-3/TRBV12-4	-
CASPGGLEQFF	TGTGCCAGCCCCGGGGGGCTTGAGCAGTTCTTC	-	TRBJ2-1	TRBV7-2	-
CASSFRDAGHPFF	TGTGCCAGCAGCTTTAGGGACGCGGGCCATCCGTTCTTC	-	TRBJ2-1	TRBV7-9	few